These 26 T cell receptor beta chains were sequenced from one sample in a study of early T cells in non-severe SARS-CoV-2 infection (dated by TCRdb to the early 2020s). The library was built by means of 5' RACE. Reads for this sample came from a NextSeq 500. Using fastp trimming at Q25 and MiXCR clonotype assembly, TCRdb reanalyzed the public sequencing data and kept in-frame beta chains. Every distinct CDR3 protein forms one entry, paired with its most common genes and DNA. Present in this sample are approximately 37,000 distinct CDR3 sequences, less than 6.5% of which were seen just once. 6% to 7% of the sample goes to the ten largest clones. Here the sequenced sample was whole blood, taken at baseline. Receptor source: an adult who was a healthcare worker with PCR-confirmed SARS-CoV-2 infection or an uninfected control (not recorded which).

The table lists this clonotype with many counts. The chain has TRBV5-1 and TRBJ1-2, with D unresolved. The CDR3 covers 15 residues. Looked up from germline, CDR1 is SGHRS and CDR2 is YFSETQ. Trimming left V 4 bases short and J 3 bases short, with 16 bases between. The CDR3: CASSPEASGYYGYTF. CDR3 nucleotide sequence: TGCGCCAGCAGCCCGGAGGCGTCGGGGTACTATGGCTACACCTTC. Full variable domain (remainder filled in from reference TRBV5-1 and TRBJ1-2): KAGVTQTPRYLIKTRGQQVTLSCSPISGHRSVSWYQQTPGQGLQFLFEYFSETQRNKGNFPGRFSGRQFSNSRSEMNVSTLELGDSALYLCASSPEASGYYGYTFGSGTRLTVV.

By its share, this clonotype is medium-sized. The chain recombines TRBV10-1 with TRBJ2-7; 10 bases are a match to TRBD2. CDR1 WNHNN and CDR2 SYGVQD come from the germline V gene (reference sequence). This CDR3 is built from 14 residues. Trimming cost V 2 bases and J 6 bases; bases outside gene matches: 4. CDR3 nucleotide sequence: TGCGCCAGCAGTGAGGCTAGCGGGAGCATCGAGCAGTACGTC. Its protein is CASSEASGSIEQYV.

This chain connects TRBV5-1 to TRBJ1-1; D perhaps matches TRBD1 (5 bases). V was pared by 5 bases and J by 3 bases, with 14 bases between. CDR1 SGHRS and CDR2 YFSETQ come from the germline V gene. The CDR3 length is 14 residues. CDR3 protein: CASRPGPSYTEAFF. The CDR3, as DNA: TGCGCCAGCAGGCCGGGACCGTCATACACTGAAGCTTTCTTT.

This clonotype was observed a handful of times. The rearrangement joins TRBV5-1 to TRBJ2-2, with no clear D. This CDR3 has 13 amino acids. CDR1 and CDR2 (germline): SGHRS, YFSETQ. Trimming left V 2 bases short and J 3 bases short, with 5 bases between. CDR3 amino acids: CASSLTDTGELFF. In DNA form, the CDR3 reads TGCGCCAGCAGCTTAACGGACACCGGGGAGCTGTTTTTT.

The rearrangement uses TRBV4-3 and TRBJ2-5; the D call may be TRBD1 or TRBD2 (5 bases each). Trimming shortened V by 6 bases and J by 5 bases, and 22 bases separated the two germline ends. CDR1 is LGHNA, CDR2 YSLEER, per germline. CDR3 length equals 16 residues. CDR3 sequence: CASSRGTSGTGETQYF. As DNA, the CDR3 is TGCGCCAGCAGTCGAGGGACCAGCGGAACGGGGGAGACCCAGTACTTC.

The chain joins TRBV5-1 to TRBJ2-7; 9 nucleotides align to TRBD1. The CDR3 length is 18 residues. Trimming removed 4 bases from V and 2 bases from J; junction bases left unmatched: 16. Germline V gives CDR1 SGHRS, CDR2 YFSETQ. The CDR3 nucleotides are TGCGCCAGCAGCGGCCGCCGGGACAGGGCTTCATCCACCTACGAGCAGTACTTC. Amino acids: CASSGRRDRASSTYEQYF.

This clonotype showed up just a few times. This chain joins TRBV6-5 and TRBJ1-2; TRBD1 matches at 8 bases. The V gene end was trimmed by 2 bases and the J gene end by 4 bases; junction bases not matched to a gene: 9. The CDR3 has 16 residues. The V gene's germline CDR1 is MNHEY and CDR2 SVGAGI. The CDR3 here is CASSYGWTGKFYGYTF. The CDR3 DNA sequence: TGTGCCAGCAGTTACGGGTGGACAGGGAAATTCTATGGCTACACCTTC.

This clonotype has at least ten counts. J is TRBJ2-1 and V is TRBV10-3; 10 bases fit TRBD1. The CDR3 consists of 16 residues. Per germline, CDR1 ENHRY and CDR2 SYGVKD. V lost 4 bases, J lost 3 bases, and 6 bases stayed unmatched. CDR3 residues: CAISVWGTGDYNEQFF. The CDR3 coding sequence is TGTGCCATCAGTGTTTGGGGGACAGGGGACTACAATGAGCAGTTCTTC.

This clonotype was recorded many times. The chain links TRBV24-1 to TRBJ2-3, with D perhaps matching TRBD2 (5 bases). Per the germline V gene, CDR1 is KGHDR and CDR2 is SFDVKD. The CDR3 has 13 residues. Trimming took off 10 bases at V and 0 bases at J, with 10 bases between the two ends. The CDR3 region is CATGGLSTDTQYF. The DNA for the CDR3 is TGTGCCACTGGAGGACTGAGCACAGATACGCAGTATTTT.

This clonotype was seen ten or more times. In DNA form, the CDR3 reads TGTGCCAGCAAACCCGCCGGGGACAGGGGAGATCAGCCCCAGCATTTT. Its protein is CASKPAGDRGDQPQHF. J is TRBJ1-5 and V is TRBV27, with 10 positions matching TRBD1. The germline V gene has CDR1 MNHEY and CDR2 SMNVEV (reference sequence). V lost 7 bases to trimming and J lost 5 bases; unmatched junction nucleotides: 11. The length of the CDR3 is 16 residues.

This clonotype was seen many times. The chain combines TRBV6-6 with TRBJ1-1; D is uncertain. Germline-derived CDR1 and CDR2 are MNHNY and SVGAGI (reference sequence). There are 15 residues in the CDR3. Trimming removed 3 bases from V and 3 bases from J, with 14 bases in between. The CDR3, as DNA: TGTGCCAGCAGTTATTATGGCCCGACCTACACTGAAGCTTTCTTT. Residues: CASSYYGPTYTEAFF.

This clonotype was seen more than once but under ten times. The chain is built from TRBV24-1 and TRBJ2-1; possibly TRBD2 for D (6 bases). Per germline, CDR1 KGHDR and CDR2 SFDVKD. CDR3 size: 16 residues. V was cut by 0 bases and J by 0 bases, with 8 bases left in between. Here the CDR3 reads CATSDLDGSSYNEQFF. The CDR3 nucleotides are TGTGCCACCAGTGATTTGGACGGGAGCTCCTACAATGAGCAGTTCTTC.

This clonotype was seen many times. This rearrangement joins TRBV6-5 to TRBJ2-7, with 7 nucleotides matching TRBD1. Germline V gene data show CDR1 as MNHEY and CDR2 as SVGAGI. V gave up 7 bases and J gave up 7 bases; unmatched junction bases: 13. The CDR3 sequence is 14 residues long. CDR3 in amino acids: CASIPRYRGGEQYF. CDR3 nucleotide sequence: TGTGCCAGCATACCGAGGTACAGGGGCGGAGAGCAGTACTTC.

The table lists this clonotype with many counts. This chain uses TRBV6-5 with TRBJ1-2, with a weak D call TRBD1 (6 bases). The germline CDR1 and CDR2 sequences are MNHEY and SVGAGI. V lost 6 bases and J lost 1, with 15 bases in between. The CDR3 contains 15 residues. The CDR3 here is CASRPTGQFNYGYTF. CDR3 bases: TGTGCCAGCAGGCCGACAGGACAATTTAACTATGGCTACACCTTC.

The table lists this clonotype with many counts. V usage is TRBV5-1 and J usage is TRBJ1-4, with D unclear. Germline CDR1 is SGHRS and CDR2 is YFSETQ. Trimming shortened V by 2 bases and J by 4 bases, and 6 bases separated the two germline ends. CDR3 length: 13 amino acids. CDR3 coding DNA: TGCGCCAGCAGCTTTGGTTTTAATGAAAAACTGTTTTTT. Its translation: CASSFGFNEKLFF. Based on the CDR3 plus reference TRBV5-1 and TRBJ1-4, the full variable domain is KAGVTQTPRYLIKTRGQQVTLSCSPISGHRSVSWYQQTPGQGLQFLFEYFSETQRNKGNFPGRFSGRQFSNSRSEMNVSTLELGDSALYLCASSFGFNEKLFFGSGTQLSVL.

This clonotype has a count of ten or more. The CDR3 nucleotides read TGTGCCAGCAGTTCCTGGACTAGCGGGAGAGACATTCAGTACTTC. Amino acid sequence: CASSSWTSGRDIQYF. This chain joins TRBV6-6 and TRBJ2-4; TRBD2 matches at 13 bases. CDR1 is MNHNY and CDR2 is SVGAGI in the germline V gene (reference sequence). CDR3 length: 15 residues. V was pared by 4 bases and J by 8 bases, with 5 bases of the junction left unmatched.

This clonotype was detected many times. The CDR3 reads CASSLRQSTGELFF. As DNA, the CDR3 is TGCGCCAGCAGTTTGAGACAGAGCACCGGGGAGCTGTTTTTT. This sequence joins TRBV5-1 and TRBJ2-2; tentatively, D is TRBD1 (5 bases). V was clipped by 5 bases and J by 4 bases, with 12 bases between them. This CDR3 region has 14 residues. Germline V CDR1 and CDR2: SGHRS, YFSETQ. The whole variable domain, remainder taken from reference TRBV5-1 and TRBJ2-2, is KAGVTQTPRYLIKTRGQQVTLSCSPISGHRSVSWYQQTPGQGLQFLFEYFSETQRNKGNFPGRFSGRQFSNSRSEMNVSTLELGDSALYLCASSLRQSTGELFFGEGSRLTVL.

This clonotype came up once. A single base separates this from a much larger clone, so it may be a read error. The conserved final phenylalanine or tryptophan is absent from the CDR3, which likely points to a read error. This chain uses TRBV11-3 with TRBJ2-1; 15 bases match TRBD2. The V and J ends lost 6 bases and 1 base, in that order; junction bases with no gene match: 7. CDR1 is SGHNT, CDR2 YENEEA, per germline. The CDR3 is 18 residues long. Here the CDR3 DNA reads TGTGCCAGCAGTCCGGGACTAGCGGGAGGCTGGTCCTACAATGAGCAGTTCATC. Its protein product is CASSPGLAGGWSYNEQFI.

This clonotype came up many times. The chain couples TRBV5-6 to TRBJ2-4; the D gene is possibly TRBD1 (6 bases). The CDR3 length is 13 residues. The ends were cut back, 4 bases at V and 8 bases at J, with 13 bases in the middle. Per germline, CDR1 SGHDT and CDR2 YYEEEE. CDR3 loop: CASSPQGRDIQYF. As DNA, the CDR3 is TGTGCCAGCAGCCCACAGGGACGGGACATTCAGTACTTC.

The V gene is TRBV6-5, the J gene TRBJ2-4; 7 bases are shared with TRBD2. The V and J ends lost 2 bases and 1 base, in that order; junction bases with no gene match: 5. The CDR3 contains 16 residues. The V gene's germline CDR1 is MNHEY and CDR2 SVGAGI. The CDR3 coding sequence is TGTGCCAGCAGTTACGCCGGTAGCGGGGCCAAAAACATTCAGTACTTC. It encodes CASSYAGSGAKNIQYF.

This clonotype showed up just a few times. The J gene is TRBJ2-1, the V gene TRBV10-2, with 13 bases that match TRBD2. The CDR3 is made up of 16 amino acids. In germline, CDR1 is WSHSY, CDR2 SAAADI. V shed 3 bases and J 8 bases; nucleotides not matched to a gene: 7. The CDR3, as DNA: TGCGCCAGCAGTGAAACCGGACTAGCGGGAGCGGATGAGCAGTTCTTC. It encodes CASSETGLAGADEQFF.

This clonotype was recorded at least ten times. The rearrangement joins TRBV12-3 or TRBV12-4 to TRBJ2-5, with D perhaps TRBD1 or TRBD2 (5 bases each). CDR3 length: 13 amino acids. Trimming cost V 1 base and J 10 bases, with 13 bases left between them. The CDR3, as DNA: TGTGCCAGCAGTTTAGTTGGGGGTGTGGACCAGTACTTC. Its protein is CASSLVGGVDQYF.

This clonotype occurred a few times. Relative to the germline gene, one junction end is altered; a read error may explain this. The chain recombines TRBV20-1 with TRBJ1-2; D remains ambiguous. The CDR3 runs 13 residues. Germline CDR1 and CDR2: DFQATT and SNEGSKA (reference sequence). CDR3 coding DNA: TGCAGTGCTAGACCAACCTCTAAGTATGGCTACACCTTC. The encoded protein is CSARPTSKYGYTF.

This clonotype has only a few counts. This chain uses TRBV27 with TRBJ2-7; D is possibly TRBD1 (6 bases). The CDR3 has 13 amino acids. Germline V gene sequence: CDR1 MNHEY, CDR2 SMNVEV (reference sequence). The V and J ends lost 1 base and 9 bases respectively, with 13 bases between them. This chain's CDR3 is CASSLYTGLGQYF. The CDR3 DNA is TGTGCCAGCAGTTTATACACAGGGCTGGGGCAGTACTTC.

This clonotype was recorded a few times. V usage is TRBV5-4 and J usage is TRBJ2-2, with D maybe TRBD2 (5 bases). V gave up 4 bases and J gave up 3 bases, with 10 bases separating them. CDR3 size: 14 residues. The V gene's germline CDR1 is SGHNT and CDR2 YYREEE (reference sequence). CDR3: CASSGGPDTGELFF. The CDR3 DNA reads TGTGCCAGCAGCGGCGGGCCCGACACCGGGGAGCTGTTTTTT.

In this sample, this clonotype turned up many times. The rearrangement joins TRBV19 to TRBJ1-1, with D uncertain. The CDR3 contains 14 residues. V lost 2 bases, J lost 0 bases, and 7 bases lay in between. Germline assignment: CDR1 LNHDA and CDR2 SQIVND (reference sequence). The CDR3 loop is CASSILSLNTEAFF. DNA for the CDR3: TGTGCCAGTAGTATACTCAGCCTGAACACTGAAGCTTTCTTT. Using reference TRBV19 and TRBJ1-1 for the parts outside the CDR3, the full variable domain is DGGITQSPKYLFRKEGQNVTLSCEQNLNHDAMYWYRQDPGQGLRLIYYSQIVNDFQKGDIAEGYSVSREKKESFPLTVTSAQKNPTAFYLCASSILSLNTEAFFGQGTRLTVV.